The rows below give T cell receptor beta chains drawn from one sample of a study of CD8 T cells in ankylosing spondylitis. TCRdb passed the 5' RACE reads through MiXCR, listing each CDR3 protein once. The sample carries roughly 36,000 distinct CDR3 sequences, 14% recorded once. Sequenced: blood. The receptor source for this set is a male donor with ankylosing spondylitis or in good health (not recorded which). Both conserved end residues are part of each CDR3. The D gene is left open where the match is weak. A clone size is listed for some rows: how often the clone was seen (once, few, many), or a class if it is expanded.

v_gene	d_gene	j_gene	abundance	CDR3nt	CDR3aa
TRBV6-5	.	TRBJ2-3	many	TGTGCCAGCAGAGTTCGCCACACAGATACGCAGTATTTT	CASRVRHTDTQYF
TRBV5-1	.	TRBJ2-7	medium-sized	TGCGCCAGCAGCTTGGCCTTCGGGCAGGGAGGCGAGCAGTACTTC	CASSLAFGQGGEQYF
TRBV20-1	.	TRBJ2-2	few	TGCAGTGCTCTACAGGGATTCGGGGAGCTGTTTTTT	CSALQGFGELFF
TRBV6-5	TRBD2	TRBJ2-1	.	TGTGCCAGCAGTTACAGCGGGAACTCCTACAATGAGCAGTTCTTC	CASSYSGNSYNEQFF
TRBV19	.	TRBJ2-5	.	TGTGCCAGTAAGGGGAGGGACAGCCTCCAAGAGACCCAGTACTTC	CASKGRDSLQETQYF
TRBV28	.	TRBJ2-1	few	TGTGCCAGCAGCTGGGGGGCCTCCCTAAACAATGAGCAGTTCTTC	CASSWGASLNNEQFF
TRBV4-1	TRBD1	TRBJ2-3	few	TGCGCCAGCAGCCAGACACCGGGACAGAGCACAGATACGCAGTATTTT	CASSQTPGQSTDTQYF
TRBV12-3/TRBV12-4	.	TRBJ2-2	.	TGTGCCAGTTTAAGGAGTTTGAGGACCGGGGAGCTGTTTTTT	CASLRSLRTGELFF
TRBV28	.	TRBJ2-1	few	TGTGCCAGCGGCCAGCGGGCCTCCTACAATGAGCAGTTCTTC	CASGQRASYNEQFF
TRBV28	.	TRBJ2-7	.	TGTGCCAGCCGTCTGGGGGGACAGACCATCATGGAGCAGTACTTC	CASRLGGQTIMEQYF
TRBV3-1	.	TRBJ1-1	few	TGTGCCAGCAGCCAAGGAGGAGGCCGTGGCACTGAAGCTTTCTTT	CASSQGGGRGTEAFF
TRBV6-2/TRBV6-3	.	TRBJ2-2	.	TGTGCCAGCAGTTACTCCCCTTTCGGAAGGGAGCTGTTTTTT	CASSYSPFGRELFF